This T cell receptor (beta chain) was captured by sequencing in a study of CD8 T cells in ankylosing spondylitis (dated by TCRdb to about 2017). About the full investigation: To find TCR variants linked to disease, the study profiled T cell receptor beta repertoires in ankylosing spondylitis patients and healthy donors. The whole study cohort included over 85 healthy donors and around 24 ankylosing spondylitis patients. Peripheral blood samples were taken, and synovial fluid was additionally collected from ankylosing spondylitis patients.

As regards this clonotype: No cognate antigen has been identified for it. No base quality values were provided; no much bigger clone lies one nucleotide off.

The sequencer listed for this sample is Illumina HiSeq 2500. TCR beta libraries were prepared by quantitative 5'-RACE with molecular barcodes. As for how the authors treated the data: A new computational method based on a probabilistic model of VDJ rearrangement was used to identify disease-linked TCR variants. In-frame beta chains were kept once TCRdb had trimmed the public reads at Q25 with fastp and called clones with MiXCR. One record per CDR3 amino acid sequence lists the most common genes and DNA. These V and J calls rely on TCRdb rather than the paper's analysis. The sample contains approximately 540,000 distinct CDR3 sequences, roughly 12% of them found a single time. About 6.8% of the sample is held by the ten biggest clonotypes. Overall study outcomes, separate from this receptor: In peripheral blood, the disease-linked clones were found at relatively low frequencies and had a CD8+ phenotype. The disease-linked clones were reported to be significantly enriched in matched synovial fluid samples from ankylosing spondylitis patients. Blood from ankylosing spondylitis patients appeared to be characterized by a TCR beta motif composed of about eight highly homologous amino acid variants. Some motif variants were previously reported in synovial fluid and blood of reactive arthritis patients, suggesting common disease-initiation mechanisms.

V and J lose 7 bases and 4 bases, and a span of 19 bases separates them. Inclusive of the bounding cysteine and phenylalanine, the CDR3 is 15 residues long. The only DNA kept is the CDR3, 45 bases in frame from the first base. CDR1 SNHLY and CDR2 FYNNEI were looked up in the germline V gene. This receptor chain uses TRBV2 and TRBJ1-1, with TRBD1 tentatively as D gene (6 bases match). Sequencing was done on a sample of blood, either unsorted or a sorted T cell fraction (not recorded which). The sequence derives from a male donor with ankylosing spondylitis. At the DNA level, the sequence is TGTGCCAGCACACCGTGGACCCGAGGGGGCACTGAAGCTTTCTTT. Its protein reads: CASTPWTRGGTEAFF. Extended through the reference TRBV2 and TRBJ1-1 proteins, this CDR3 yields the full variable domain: EPEVTQTPSHQVTQMGQEVILRCVPISNHLYFYWYRQILGQKVEFLVSFYNNEISEKSEIFDDQFSVERPDGSNFTLKIRSTKLEDSAMYFCASTPWTRGGTEAFFGQGTRLTVV.